This TCR beta chain was sequenced in a study of blood T cells in healthy people across ages. Study context: Per two T cells, template switching captured roughly one barcoded beta molecule.

The V end lost 7 bases, the J end lost 11 bases, and 13 bases lay between the germline ends. CDR3 length: 11 residues. The germline V gene encodes CDR1 KGHDR and CDR2 SFDVKD. The use of a sample-barcoded 5' primer and a J-beta primer mix characterized a second PCR of about 7 to 12 cycles. MiXCR was run by TCRdb on the 5' RACE reads, yielding one entry per CDR3 protein. The sample lists 660,000 or so distinct CDR3 sequences; around three fifths were seen once. The J gene is TRBJ2-5, the V gene TRBV24-1; D perhaps matches TRBD2 (5 bases). The TCR sequence derives from a man in his sixties in good health. Sequencing input: blood. For the CDR3, the DNA is TGTGCCACCAGATCGATCGGGGAGCAGTACTTC. It yields the protein CATRSIGEQYF.